This T cell receptor beta chain was sequenced in a study of CD8 T cells in ankylosing spondylitis (dated by TCRdb to 2016 to 2017). Looking at the study overall: The study set out to find disease-linked TCR variants by profiling T cell receptor beta repertoires in ankylosing spondylitis patients and healthy donors. The full study cohort was made up of 20 to 25 ankylosing spondylitis patients and more than 90 healthy donors. Samples of peripheral blood were taken, and for ankylosing spondylitis patients, synovial fluid was collected as well.

Sequencing was carried out with an Illumina HiSeq 2500. TCR beta libraries were prepared by quantitative 5'-RACE with molecular barcodes. The study's own analysis went as follows. A new computational method, built on a probabilistic model of VDJ rearrangement, was used to identify disease-linked TCR variants. In TCRdb, the public reads were trimmed at Q25 with fastp and aligned with MiXCR, with productive beta chains retained. When rows share a CDR3 protein, they turn into one entry using the most common DNA and genes. The V and J calls follow TCRdb's processing rather than the paper's. This sample has 180,000 or so distinct CDR3 sequences in its table, and about 9.9% of those were observed once. 25% to 30% of the sample comes from the top ten. V is clipped by 0 bases and J by 9 bases, and the sequence between their germline boundaries is 13 bases long. The germline V gene sets CDR1 to SGHRS and CDR2 to YFSETQ. The CDR3 sequence holds 14 residues, the cysteine and phenylalanine included. CDR3 DNA is the only sequence kept; it has 42 bases, read in frame from the first base.

This clonotype showed up just a few times. There is no known antigen for this receptor. No much larger clone is present one base from it, and per-base qualities are unavailable. Overall study outcomes, separate from this receptor: Some TCR beta motif variants had previously been reported in synovial fluid and blood of reactive arthritis patients, which suggested common disease-initiation mechanisms. Blood from ankylosing spondylitis patients appeared to be characterized by a TCR beta motif made up of under 10 highly homologous amino acid variants. The disease-linked clones showed a CD8+ phenotype and occurred at relatively low frequencies in peripheral blood. The disease-linked clones were reported to be significantly enriched in matched synovial fluid samples from ankylosing spondylitis patients.

This sequence uses TRBV5-1 and TRBJ2-4; the D segment might be TRBD1 or TRBD2, since each matches 5 bases. This clonotype was sampled from a male donor with ankylosing spondylitis or in good health (not recorded which). The sample taken for sequencing was blood, either unsorted or a sorted T cell fraction (not recorded which). The DNA is as follows: TGCGCCAGCAGCTTGGAGCCAGGGAGCAGCATTCAGTACTTC. This is translated as CASSLEPGSSIQYF.